This TCR beta chain was sequenced during a study of T cell repertoires in cytomegalovirus infection (dated by TCRdb to the late 2010s). With respect to the entire study: The HLA type of each donor mattered for the analysis, because public TCR beta signatures pointed to carriage of CMV infection along with the matching HLA type. The paper's findings and limits, for the study overall: The ex vivo response was dominated by HLA-C-restricted CMV-specific TCR beta clonotypes, which also provided the single most frequent clonotype in two of eight donors. In both this cohort and an independent cohort of 350 to 400 donors, the cumulative frequency of public TCR beta family members distinguished carriers of CMV infection plus the relevant HLA type.

A distance of 12 bases separates the germline ends of V and J, which lose 2 bases and 0 bases respectively. The CDR3 has 16 amino acids, counting the end cysteine and phenylalanine. Just CDR3 DNA is preserved here, 48 bases in frame from base 1. According to the germline V gene, CDR1 reads MNHEY and CDR2 reads SVGAGI. The run used an Illumina HiSeq 1500. TCRdb reworked the public reads: Q25 trimming with fastp, MiXCR clone assembly, productive beta chains retained. Each entry merges the rows of one CDR3 protein and shows their most common DNA and genes. The sample yields around 440,000 distinct CDR3 sequences; around 10% were counted once. 10% of the sample is in the top ten clones. This clonotype showed up many times. Its antigen is not yet known. Per-base quality was not reported, and no clone a single base away is much larger than it.

This sequence uses TRBV6-5 and TRBJ2-3, with TRBD1 as a weak D call on 5 bases. This sequence was found in a human donor in good health (CMV status not recorded). Some clones in this sample may be carry-over from other donors' samples. The sequencing sample was made of PBMCs. The CDR3 protein sequence reads: CASSYRTRTSTDTQYF. The DNA is as follows: TGTGCCAGCAGTTACCGGACACGAACCAGCACAGATACGCAGTATTTT.